Below are 29 T cell receptor beta chains sequenced from a single sample in a study of shared clonotypes between healthy human individuals (dated by TCRdb to 2018 to 2021). Libraries were built with the immunoSEQ multiplex PCR assay. TCRdb limited this immuneACCESS table to in-frame rearrangements with V and J called. A share of clones is missing; checked studies link under half to unresolved V genes, and the rest is unexplained. The sample table shows about 2 million clones, and roughly 94% are seen once. The ten biggest clones cover 0.13% of the sample. Sequencing was carried out using naive CD4+ T cells sorted from blood. The sample's cell subset or site label is to be understood as: CD45RA+ positively selected. The receptor set was obtained from a man aged 18 to 29 in good health.

The genes are TRBV5-4 and TRBJ1-6; tentative D call: TRBD1 (5 bases). Germline CDR1 is SGHNT and CDR2 is YYREEE (reference sequence). V lost 2 bases and J lost 5, with 8 bases in between. The CDR3 is 14 amino acids. CDR3 sequence (DNA): TGTGCCAGCAGCTTTCGGGGGAATAATTCACCCCTCCACTTT. This gives the protein CASSFRGNNSPLHF.

This chain joins TRBV28 and TRBJ1-6, with TRBD1 matching over 7 bases. V shed 4 bases and J 8 bases; nucleotides not matched to a gene: 5. Germline loops: CDR1 MDHEN, CDR2 SYDVKM. The CDR3 is made up of 14 amino acids. The CDR3 DNA reads TGTGCCAGCAGTTATGGGGACAGATATTCACCCCTCCACTTT. It translates to CASSYGDRYSPLHF.

The chain is built from TRBV7-2 and TRBJ2-3, with D perhaps assigned TRBD1 or TRBD2 (5 bases each). Trimming took 5 bases from V and 4 from J, leaving 10 bases between them. The CDR3 is made up of 13 amino acids. In germline, CDR1 is SGHTA, CDR2 FQGNSA. CDR3 sequence reads: CASSRWGSDTQYF. In nucleotides, the CDR3 is TGTGCCAGCAGCCGGTGGGGGTCAGATACGCAGTATTTT.

The chain recombines TRBV5-1 with TRBJ2-2; no reliable D call. The germline gives CDR1 SGHRS, CDR2 YFSETQ. V was pared by 4 bases and J by 0 bases, with 10 bases between. The CDR3 runs 15 residues. The CDR3 DNA reads TGCGCCAGCAGCGTGCCGGGTTCGAACACCGGGGAGCTGTTTTTT. Translation: CASSVPGSNTGELFF.

The count of this clone is one. The gene calls are TRBV10-3 and TRBJ2-2; possibly TRBD2 for D (6 bases). Germline loops: CDR1 ENHRY, CDR2 SYGVKD. The CDR3 has 16 amino acids. V gave up 0 bases and J gave up 2 bases, with 10 bases separating them. The CDR3 reads CAISESGGSNTGELFF. CDR3 bases: TGTGCCATCAGTGAGTCGGGGGGATCCAACACCGGGGAGCTGTTTTTT.

CDR3: CASSLGQAKNIQYF. Here the CDR3 DNA reads TGTGCCAGCAGTTTGGGACAAGCCAAAAACATTCAGTACTTC. This sequence joins TRBV28 and TRBJ2-4; tentative D call: TRBD1 (6 bases). The CDR3 runs to 14 residues. Between the trimmed V and J ends, which lost 3 bases and 0 bases, there was a span of 6 bases. Germline assignment: CDR1 MDHEN and CDR2 SYDVKM. Full variable domain (rest looked up from reference TRBV28 and TRBJ2-4): DVKVTQSSRYLVKRTGEKVFLECVQDMDHENMFWYRQDPGLGLRLIYFSYDVKMKEKGDIPEGYSVSREKKERFSLILESASTNQTSMYLCASSLGQAKNIQYFGAGTRLSVL.

As to this clone: This may arise from a read error, as a much more abundant clone is one base away. This same CDR3 is encoded by further DNA sequences in the sample. The V gene is TRBV18, the J gene TRBJ2-7; D remains unclear. CDR1 and CDR2 from the germline V gene are KGHSH and LQKENI. The CDR3 sequence is 12 residues long. V gave up 3 bases and J gave up 2 bases, with 5 bases separating them. CDR3: CASSPDTYEQYF. The CDR3 DNA reads as TGTGCCAGCTCACCCGACACCTACGAGCAGTACTTC.

The chain employs TRBV5-1 and TRBJ2-1; TRBD2 matches at 14 bases. V trimming: 4 bases; J trimming: 8 bases; junction bases outside the gene matches: 5. The CDR3 consists of 15 residues. Per the germline V gene, CDR1 is SGHRS and CDR2 is YFSETQ. For the CDR3, the DNA is TGCGCCAGCAGCGCGGGACTAGCGGGAGTGGATGAGCAGTTCTTC. This gives the protein CASSAGLAGVDEQFF.

Only a few counts were recorded for this clone. Other DNA sequences in the sample encode the same CDR3. The rearrangement uses TRBV5-1 and TRBJ2-5, with D unclear. Germline assignment: CDR1 SGHRS and CDR2 YFSETQ. The CDR3 runs 11 residues. V was cut by 2 bases and J by 5 bases, with 4 bases left in between. CDR3 protein: CASSFEETQYF. CDR3 nucleotides: TGCGCCAGCAGCTTCGAGGAGACCCAGTACTTC.

This sequence joins TRBV4-2 and TRBJ2-7; no firm D call. CDR3 size: 13 residues. Germline V gives CDR1 LGHNA, CDR2 YNFKEQ. Trimming took off 4 bases at V and 0 bases at J, with 7 bases between the two ends. CDR3 nucleotides: TGTGCCAGCAGCCGGACCTCCTCCTACGAGCAGTACTTC. Translation: CASSRTSSYEQYF.

The rearrangement uses TRBV7-9 and TRBJ2-7; the match to TRBD2 covers 12 bases. The CDR3 runs to 14 residues. The germline CDR1 and CDR2 sequences are SEHNR and FQNEAQ (reference sequence). With 6 bases clipped from V and 2 bases from J, the junction kept 2 bases outside the gene matches. CDR3 in amino acids: CASRASGGAYEQYF. For the CDR3, the DNA is TGTGCCAGCAGAGCTAGCGGGGGGGCCTACGAGCAGTACTTC.

The chain recombines TRBV5-1 with TRBJ1-1; D ambiguous. Trimming took off 6 bases at V and 5 bases at J, with 14 bases between the two ends. The V gene's germline CDR1 is SGHRS and CDR2 YFSETQ. This CDR3 comprises 13 residues. DNA for the CDR3: TGCGCCAGCAATGACGGTGCCGGTACTGAAGCTTTCTTT. Translated, it gives CASNDGAGTEAFF.

A word on this clone: Within the sample, other DNA sequences also encode this same CDR3. The chain employs TRBV10-3 and TRBJ2-7, with no clear D. Germline V lookup: CDR1 ENHRY, CDR2 SYGVKD. The CDR3 runs to 12 residues. V was pared by 3 bases and J by 3 bases, with 6 bases between. CDR3 nucleotide sequence: TGTGCCATCAGTGAAGGTTTCTACGAGCAGTACTTC. Translated: CAISEGFYEQYF.

The chain is built from TRBV7-2 and TRBJ2-5, with D hard to call. CDR3 length equals 15 residues. The V and J ends lost 4 bases and 2 bases respectively, with 14 bases between them. The germline CDR1 and CDR2 sequences are SGHTA and FQGNSA. The CDR3 DNA reads TGTGCCAGCAGCTCCCCAGGAGTCGTTCAAGAGACCCAGTACTTC. The encoded protein is CASSSPGVVQETQYF.

In regard to this clone: The same CDR3 is also encoded by other DNA sequences in this sample. The chain employs TRBV6-5 and TRBJ2-3; D is unresolved. Looked up from germline, CDR1 is MNHEY and CDR2 is SVGAGI. The CDR3 covers 11 residues. Trimming shortened V by 2 bases and J by 5 bases, and 2 bases separated the two germline ends. Here the CDR3 reads CASSYGDTQYF. The CDR3 DNA reads TGTGCCAGCAGTTACGGAGATACGCAGTATTTT.

Details on this clone: Different DNA sequences within this sample yield the same CDR3. The chain has TRBV5-6 and TRBJ1-2; D gene ambiguous. Trimming left V 2 bases short and J 5 bases short, with 7 bases between. Germline lookup yields CDR1 SGHDT and CDR2 YYEEEE. CDR3 length equals 12 residues. The CDR3 nucleotides are TGTGCCAGCAGCTTACTGGGGTATGGCTACACCTTC. Its translation is CASSLLGYGYTF.

The V call is TRBV6-1, the J call TRBJ2-3; TRBD2 is a possible D gene (6 bases). The CDR3 has 15 amino acids. Germline CDR1 is MNHNS and CDR2 is SASEGT. Deletions cut 4 bases from V and 4 bases from J, with 15 bases between. The CDR3 region has the DNA TGTGCCAGCAGTGCTGGAGGGAGTGGGTCAGATACGCAGTATTTT. It encodes CASSAGGSGSDTQYF.

A remark on this clone: Germline is not matched at one junction end, which may reflect a read error. The chain combines TRBV2 with TRBJ2-7; the match to TRBD1 covers 7 bases. This CDR3 spans 10 amino acids. The germline gives CDR1 SNHLY, CDR2 FYNNEI. The DNA for the CDR3 is TGTGCCAGCAAGGGGGCTGAACCTTCCTTC. It yields the protein CASKGAEPSF.

The chain joins TRBV6-1 to TRBJ1-2, with D possibly being TRBD1 (5 bases). V was trimmed by 7 bases and J by 4 bases, leaving 13 bases between them. The CDR3 runs to 13 residues. Germline CDR1 and CDR2: MNHNS and SASEGT. DNA for the CDR3: TGTGCCAGCAAGAGAGGGGTAGGCTATGGCTACACCTTC. It specifies CASKRGVGYGYTF.

The chain joins TRBV5-1 to TRBJ2-5, with 8 positions matching TRBD2. Germline CDR1 reads SGHRS; CDR2 reads YFSETQ. CDR3 length equals 15 residues. The trim removed 3 bases at V and 5 bases at J, leaving 9 bases unmatched. CDR3 nucleotide sequence: TGCGCCAGCAGCTCACCAGGCGGGGGGACGGAGACCCAGTACTTC. Residues: CASSSPGGGTETQYF.

The chain couples TRBV7-3 to TRBJ2-7; weak D call: TRBD1 (6 bases). The CDR3 sequence is 13 residues long. CDR1 SGHTA and CDR2 FQGTGA come from the germline V gene. V dropped 3 bases and J dropped 6 bases, with 12 bases sitting between them. The CDR3 sequence is CASSFSRGGEQYF. The CDR3 nucleotides are TGTGCCAGCAGCTTCTCCCGAGGGGGCGAGCAGTACTTC.

V usage is TRBV23-1 and J usage is TRBJ2-7, with 8 bases matching TRBD1. TRBV23-1 is known as an ORF, though its function is uncertain. The CDR3 has 16 residues. The V and J ends lost 4 bases and 0 bases, in that order; junction bases with no gene match: 8. CDR3 DNA sequence: TGCGCCAGCAGTCGTTCAGGGGGCATTTTCTCCTACGAGCAGTACTTC. Residues: CASSRSGGIFSYEQYF.

About this clone itself: A junction boundary mismatches the germline segment, possibly from a read error. The gene calls are TRBV7-7 and TRBJ2-7, with D perhaps given as TRBD1 or TRBD2 (7 bases each). The CDR3 is made up of 16 amino acids. Germline values: CDR1 SSHAT, CDR2 FNYEAQ (reference sequence). In DNA, the CDR3 is TGTGCTAGCAGCCCGGGAGGAGTAGGGGGCGAGGGCGAGCAGTACTTC. This gives the protein CASSPGGVGGEGEQYF.

The J gene is TRBJ2-7, the V gene TRBV4-3; no reliable D call. This CDR3 region has 17 residues. The V gene's germline CDR1 is LGHNA and CDR2 YSLEER. V was pared by 0 bases and J by 0 bases, with 15 bases between. DNA of the CDR3: TGCGCCAGCAGCCAAGAAGTATCCCAAAGGAGCTCCTACGAGCAGTACTTC. This sequence encodes CASSQEVSQRSSYEQYF.

The CDR3 loop reads CASSLGQGLQSYNYGYTF. The CDR3 DNA is TGTGCCAGCAGCTTGGGACAGGGTTTGCAGAGCTATAACTATGGCTACACCTTC. The chain joins TRBV5-6 to TRBJ1-2; 7 bases agree with TRBD1. This CDR3 comprises 18 residues. Germline V gene lookup returns CDR1 SGHDT and CDR2 YYEEEE. The J segment lost 1 base and the V segment lost 0 bases, leaving 12 bases of the junction unmatched. Supplemented by reference TRBV5-6 and TRBJ1-2, the full variable domain reads DAGVTQSPTHLIKTRGQQVTLRCSPKSGHDTVSWYQQALGQGPQFIFQYYEEEERQRGNFPDRFSGHQFPNYSSELNVNALLLGDSALYLCASSLGQGLQSYNYGYTFGSGTRLTVV.

This clone was recorded once. The DNA for the CDR3 is TGCGCCAGCAGCCCCCAAGGGACCGCGGGAGATACGCAGTATTTT. The encoded protein is CASSPQGTAGDTQYF. The chain combines TRBV5-1 with TRBJ2-3; D possibly uses TRBD1 or TRBD2 (5 bases each). Looked up from germline, CDR1 is SGHRS and CDR2 is YFSETQ. The CDR3 totals 15 residues. Trimming removed 4 bases from V and 5 bases from J, with 17 bases in between. The entire variable domain, with the rest obtained from reference TRBV5-1 and TRBJ2-3, is as follows: KAGVTQTPRYLIKTRGQQVTLSCSPISGHRSVSWYQQTPGQGLQFLFEYFSETQRNKGNFPGRFSGRQFSNSRSEMNVSTLELGDSALYLCASSPQGTAGDTQYFGPGTRLTVL.

The chain employs TRBV5-4 and TRBJ2-3; D is ambiguous. This CDR3 region has 11 residues. With 2 bases removed from V and 6 bases from J, the gap between germline ends came to 4 bases. From germline, CDR1 is SGHNT and CDR2 YYREEE (reference sequence). The CDR3 DNA reads as TGTGCCAGCAGCTTTTACGATACGCAGTATTTT. This sequence encodes CASSFYDTQYF. Full variable domain (outside the CDR3, taken from reference TRBV5-4 and TRBJ2-3): ETGVTQSPTHLIKTRGQQVTLRCSSQSGHNTVSWYQQALGQGPQFIFQYYREEENGRGNFPPRFSGLQFPNYSSELNVNALELDDSALYLCASSFYDTQYFGPGTRLTVL.

V and J are TRBV7-9 and TRBJ2-5; TRBD1 agrees at 10 bases. The CDR3 extends over 15 amino acids. Germline V gene data show CDR1 as SEHNR and CDR2 as FQNEAQ (reference sequence). The V segment lost 4 bases and the J segment 2 bases; nucleotides outside the gene matches: 4. In nucleotides, the CDR3 is TGTGCCAGCAGCTCCGGACAGGGGGAACAAGAGACCCAGTACTTC. Residues: CASSSGQGEQETQYF.

In its sample, this clone was seen many times. V usage is TRBV18 and J usage is TRBJ1-2; no clear D gene. From germline, CDR1 is KGHSH and CDR2 LQKENI. The V gene lost 3 bases and the J gene lost 8 bases, with 19 bases spanning the gap. CDR3 length equals 15 residues. The CDR3 sequence: CASSPNLDGLVGYTF. CDR3 DNA sequence: TGTGCCAGCTCACCGAACTTGGACGGTTTGGTAGGCTACACCTTC.